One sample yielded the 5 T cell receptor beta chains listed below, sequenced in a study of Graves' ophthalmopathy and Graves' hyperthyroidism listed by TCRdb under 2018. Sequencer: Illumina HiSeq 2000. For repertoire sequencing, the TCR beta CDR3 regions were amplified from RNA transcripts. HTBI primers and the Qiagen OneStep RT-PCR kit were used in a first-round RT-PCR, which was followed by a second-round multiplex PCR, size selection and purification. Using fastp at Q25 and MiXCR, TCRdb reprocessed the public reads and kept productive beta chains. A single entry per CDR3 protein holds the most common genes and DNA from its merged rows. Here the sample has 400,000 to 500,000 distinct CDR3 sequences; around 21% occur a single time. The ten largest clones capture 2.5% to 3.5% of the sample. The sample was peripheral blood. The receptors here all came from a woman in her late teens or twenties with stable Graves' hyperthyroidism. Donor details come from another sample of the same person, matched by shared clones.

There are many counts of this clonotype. The CDR3 reads CASSRTERNEQFF. The DNA for the CDR3 is TGTGCCAGCAGCCGCACCGAAAGAAATGAGCAGTTCTTC. The chain has TRBV7-2 and TRBJ2-1; the D is unclear. Germline loops: CDR1 SGHTA, CDR2 FQGNSA. V lost 5 bases and J 7 bases, leaving 12 bases between the germline ends. This CDR3 comprises 13 residues.

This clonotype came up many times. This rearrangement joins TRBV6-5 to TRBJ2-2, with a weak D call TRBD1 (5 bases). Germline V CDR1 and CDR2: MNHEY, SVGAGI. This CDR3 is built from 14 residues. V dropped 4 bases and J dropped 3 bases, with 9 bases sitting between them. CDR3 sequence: CASSSQGDTGELFF. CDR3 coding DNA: TGTGCCAGCAGTTCCCAGGGCGACACCGGGGAGCTGTTTTTT.

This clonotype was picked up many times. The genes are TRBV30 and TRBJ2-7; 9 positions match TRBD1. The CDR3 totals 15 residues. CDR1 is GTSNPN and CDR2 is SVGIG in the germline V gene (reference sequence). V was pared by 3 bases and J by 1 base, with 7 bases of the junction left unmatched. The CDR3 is CAWSTGTGFSYEQYF. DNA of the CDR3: TGTGCCTGGAGCACCGGGACAGGGTTTTCCTACGAGCAGTACTTC. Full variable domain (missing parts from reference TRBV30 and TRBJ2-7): SQTIHQWPATLVQPVGSPLSLECTVEGTSNPNLYWYRQAAGRGLQLLFYSVGIGQISSEVPQNLSASRPQDRQFILSSKKLLLSDSGFYLCAWSTGTGFSYEQYFGPGTRLTVT.

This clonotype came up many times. The CDR3 DNA follows: TGTGCCAGCAGTCGGACAGGGACGGACTATGGCTACACCTTC. It is translated as CASSRTGTDYGYTF. J is TRBJ1-2 and V is TRBV12-3 or TRBV12-4; 8 bases align to TRBD1. Trimming removed 5 bases from V and 3 bases from J; junction bases left unmatched: 5. This CDR3 comprises 14 residues.

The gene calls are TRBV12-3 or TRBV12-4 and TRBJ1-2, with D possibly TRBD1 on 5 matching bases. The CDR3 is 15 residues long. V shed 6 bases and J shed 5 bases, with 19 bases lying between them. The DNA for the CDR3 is TGTGCCAGCAGCCCATCTCCCCAGGGCCGTTATGGCTACACCTTC. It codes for CASSPSPQGRYGYTF.